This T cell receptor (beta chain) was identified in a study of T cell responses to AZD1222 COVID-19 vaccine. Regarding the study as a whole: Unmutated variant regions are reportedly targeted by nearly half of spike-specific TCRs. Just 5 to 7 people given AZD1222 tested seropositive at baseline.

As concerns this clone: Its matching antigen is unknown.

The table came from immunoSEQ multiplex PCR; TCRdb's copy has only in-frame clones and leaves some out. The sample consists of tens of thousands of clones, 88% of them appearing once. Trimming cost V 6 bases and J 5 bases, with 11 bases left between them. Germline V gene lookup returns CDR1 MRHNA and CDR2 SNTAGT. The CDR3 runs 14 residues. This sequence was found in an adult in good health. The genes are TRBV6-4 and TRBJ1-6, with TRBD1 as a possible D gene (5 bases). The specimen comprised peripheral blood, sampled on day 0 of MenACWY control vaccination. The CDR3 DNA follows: TGTGCCAGCAGGAAGACAGCAGATAATTCACCCCTCCACTTT. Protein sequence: CASRKTADNSPLHF.